The clone carrying this T cell receptor (beta chain) was seen more than once but under ten times. The authors ran a second PCR of 7 to 11 cycles using a sample-barcoded 5' primer and a J-beta primer mix. A template-switch adaptor that had 12 random nucleotides put a tag on each cDNA molecule. TCRdb analysed the 5' RACE reads with MiXCR anew, one entry per CDR3 protein. The sample includes 1 million or so distinct CDR3 sequences, roughly 45% of them seen just once. The data derive from a study of blood T cells in healthy people across ages. Germline CDR1 SGHVS, CDR2 FQNEAQ. Trimming shortened V by 1 base and J by 1 base, and 10 bases separated the two germline ends. This CDR3 has 15 residues.

This chain joins TRBV7-8 and TRBJ1-1; D is unclear. The sequence was obtained from a woman aged 55-75 years in good health. What was sequenced was blood. Here the CDR3 reads CASSLDAGSNTEAFF. The CDR3 DNA is TGTGCCAGCAGCTTAGACGCAGGATCGAACACTGAAGCTTTCTTT.